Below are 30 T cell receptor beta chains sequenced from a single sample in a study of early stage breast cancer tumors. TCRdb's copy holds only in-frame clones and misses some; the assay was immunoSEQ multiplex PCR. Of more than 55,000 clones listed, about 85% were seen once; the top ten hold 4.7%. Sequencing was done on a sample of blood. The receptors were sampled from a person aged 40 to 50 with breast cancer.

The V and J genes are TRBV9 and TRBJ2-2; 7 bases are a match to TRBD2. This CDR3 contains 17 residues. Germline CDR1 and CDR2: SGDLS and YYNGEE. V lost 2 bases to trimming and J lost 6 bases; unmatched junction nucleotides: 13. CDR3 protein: CASSVPRGEGRAGELFF. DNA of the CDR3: TGTGCCAGCAGCGTCCCCCGGGGGGAGGGCCGCGCCGGGGAGCTGTTTTTT.

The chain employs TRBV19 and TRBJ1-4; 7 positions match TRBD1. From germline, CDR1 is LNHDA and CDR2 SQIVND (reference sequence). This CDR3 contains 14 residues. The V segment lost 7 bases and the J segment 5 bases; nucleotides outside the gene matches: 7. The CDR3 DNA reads TGTGCCAGTAATCCGGGACAGATAAATGAAAAACTGTTTTTT. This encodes CASNPGQINEKLFF.

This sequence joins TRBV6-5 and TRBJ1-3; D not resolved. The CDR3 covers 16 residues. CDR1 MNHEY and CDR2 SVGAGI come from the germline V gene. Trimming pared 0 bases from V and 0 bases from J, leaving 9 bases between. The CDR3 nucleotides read TGTGCCAGCAGTTACTCGATGGACCTCTCTGGAAACACCATATATTTT. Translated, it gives CASSYSMDLSGNTIYF.

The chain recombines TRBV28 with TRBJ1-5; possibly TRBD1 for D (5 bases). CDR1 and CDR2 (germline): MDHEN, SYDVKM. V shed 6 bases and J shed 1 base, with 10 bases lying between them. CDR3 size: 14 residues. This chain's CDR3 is CASSSTESNQPQHF. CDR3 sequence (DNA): TGTGCCAGCAGCTCGACAGAAAGCAATCAGCCCCAGCATTTT.

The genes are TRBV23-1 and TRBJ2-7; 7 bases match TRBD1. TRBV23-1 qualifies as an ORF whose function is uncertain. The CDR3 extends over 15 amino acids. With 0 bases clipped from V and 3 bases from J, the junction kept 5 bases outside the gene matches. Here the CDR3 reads CASSQSDRVIYEQYF. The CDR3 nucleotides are TGCGCCAGCAGTCAATCAGACAGGGTAATCTACGAGCAGTACTTC.

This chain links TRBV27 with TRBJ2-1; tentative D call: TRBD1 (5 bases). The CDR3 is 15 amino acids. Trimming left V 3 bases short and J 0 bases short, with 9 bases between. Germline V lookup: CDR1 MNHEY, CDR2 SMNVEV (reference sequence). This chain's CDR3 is CASSLGLSSYNEQFF. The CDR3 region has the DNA TGTGCCAGCAGTTTGGGGCTTAGCTCCTACAATGAGCAGTTCTTC.

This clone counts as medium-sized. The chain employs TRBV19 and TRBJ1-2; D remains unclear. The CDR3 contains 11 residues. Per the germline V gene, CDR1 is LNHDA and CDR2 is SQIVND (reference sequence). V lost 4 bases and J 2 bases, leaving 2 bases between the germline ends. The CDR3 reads CASSNNYGYTF. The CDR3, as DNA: TGTGCCAGTAGTAACAACTATGGCTACACCTTC.

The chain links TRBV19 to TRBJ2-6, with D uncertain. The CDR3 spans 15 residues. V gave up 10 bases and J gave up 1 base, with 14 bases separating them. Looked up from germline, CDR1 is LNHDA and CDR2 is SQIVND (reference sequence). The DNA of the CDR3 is TGTGCCACTGAAAATATGGTTTCTGGGGCCAACGTCCTGACTTTC. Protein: CATENMVSGANVLTF.

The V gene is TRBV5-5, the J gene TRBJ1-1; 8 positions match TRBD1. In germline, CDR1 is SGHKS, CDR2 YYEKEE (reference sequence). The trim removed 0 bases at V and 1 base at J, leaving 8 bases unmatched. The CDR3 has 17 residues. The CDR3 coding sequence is TGTGCCAGCAGCTTGGAATCGGCAGGGGGCTCGAACACTGAAGCTTTCTTT. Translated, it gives CASSLESAGGSNTEAFF.

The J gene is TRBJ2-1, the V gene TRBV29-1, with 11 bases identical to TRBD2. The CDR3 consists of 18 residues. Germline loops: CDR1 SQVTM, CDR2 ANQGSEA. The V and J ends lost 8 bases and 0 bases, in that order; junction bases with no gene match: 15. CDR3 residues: CSSRGPSGRLSSYNEQFF. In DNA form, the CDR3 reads TGCAGCTCCCGCGGTCCTAGCGGGAGGTTAAGCTCCTACAATGAGCAGTTCTTC.

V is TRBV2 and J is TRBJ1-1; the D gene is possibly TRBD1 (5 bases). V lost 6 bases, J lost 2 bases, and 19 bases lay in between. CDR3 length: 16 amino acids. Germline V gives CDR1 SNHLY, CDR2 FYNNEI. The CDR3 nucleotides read TGTGCCAGCAGGGGGCCGCTCTCGTTCCCAAACACTGAAGCTTTCTTT. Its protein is CASRGPLSFPNTEAFF.

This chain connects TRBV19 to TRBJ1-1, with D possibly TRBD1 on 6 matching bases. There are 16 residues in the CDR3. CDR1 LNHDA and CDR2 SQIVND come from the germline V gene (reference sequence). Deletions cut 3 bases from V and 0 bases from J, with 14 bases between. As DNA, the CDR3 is TGTGCCAGTAGTATTGAGAACAGGGCTCTGAACACTGAAGCTTTCTTT. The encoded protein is CASSIENRALNTEAFF.

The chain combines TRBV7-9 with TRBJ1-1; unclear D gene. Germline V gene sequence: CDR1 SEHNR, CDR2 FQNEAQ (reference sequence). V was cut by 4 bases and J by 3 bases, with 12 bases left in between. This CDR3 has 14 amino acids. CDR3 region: CASSYSWADTEAFF. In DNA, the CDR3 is TGTGCCAGCAGCTATAGTTGGGCTGACACTGAAGCTTTCTTT.

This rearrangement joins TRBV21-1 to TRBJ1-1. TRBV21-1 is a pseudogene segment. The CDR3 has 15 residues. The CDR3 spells CASRCKGGAELEAFF. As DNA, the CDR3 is TGTGCCAGCAGATGCAAGGGGGGCGCTGAACTGGAAGCTTTCTTT.

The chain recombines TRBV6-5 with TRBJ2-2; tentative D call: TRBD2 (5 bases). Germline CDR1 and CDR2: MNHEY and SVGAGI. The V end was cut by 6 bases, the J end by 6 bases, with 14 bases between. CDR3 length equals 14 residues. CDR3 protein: CASRRSGSPGELFF. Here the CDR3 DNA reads TGTGCCAGCAGAAGGTCGGGGAGTCCCGGGGAGCTGTTTTTT.

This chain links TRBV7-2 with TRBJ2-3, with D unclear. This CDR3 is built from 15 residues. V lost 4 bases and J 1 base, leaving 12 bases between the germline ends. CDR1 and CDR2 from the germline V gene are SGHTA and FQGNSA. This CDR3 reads CASSSRRARTDTQYF. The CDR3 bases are TGTGCCAGCAGCTCACGGCGAGCCCGCACAGATACGCAGTATTTT.

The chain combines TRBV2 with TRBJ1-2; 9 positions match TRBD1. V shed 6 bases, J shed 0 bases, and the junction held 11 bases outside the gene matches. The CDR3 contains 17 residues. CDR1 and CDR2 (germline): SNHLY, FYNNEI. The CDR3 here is CASSTQTGGLANYGYTF. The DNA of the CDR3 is TGTGCCAGCAGCACCCAGACAGGGGGACTAGCTAACTATGGCTACACCTTC.

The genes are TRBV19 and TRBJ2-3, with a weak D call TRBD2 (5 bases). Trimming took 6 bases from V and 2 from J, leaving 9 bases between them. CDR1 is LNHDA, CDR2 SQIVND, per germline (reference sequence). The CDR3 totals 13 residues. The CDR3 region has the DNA TGTGCCAGTAGACTAGACACCACAGATACGCAGTATTTT. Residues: CASRLDTTDTQYF.

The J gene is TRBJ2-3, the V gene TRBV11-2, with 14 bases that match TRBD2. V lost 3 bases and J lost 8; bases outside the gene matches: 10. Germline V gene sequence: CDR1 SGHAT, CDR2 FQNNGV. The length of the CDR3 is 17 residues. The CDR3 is CASSFRGTSGGGVTQYF. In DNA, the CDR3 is TGTGCCAGCAGCTTTCGAGGGACTAGCGGGGGAGGGGTTACGCAGTATTTT. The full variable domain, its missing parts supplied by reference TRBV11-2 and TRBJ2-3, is EAGVAQSPRYKIIEKRQSVAFWCNPISGHATLYWYQQILGQGPKLLIQFQNNGVVDDSQLPKDRFSAERLKGVDSTLKIQPAKLEDSAVYLCASSFRGTSGGGVTQYFGPGTRLTVL.

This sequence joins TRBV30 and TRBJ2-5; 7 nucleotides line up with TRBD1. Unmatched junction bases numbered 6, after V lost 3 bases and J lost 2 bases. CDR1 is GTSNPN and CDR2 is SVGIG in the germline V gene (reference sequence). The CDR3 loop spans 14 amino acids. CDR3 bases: TGTGCCTGGAGCGTGGGACAGAAACAAGAGACCCAGTACTTC. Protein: CAWSVGQKQETQYF.

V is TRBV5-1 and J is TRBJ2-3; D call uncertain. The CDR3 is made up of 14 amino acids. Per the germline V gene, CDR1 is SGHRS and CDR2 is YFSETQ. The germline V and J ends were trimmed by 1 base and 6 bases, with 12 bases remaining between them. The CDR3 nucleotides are TGCGCCAGCAGCTTGTTTAGATCTTCCGATACGCAGTATTTT. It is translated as CASSLFRSSDTQYF.

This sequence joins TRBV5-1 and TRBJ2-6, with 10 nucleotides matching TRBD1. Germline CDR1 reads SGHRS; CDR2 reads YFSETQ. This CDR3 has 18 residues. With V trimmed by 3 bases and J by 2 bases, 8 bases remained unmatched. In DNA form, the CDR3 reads TGCGCCAGCAGCTGGGGGGACAGGGGTTTCCCTGGGGCCAACGTCCTGACTTTC. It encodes CASSWGDRGFPGANVLTF. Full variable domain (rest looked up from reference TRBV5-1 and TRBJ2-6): KAGVTQTPRYLIKTRGQQVTLSCSPISGHRSVSWYQQTPGQGLQFLFEYFSETQRNKGNFPGRFSGRQFSNSRSEMNVSTLELGDSALYLCASSWGDRGFPGANVLTFGAGSRLTVL.

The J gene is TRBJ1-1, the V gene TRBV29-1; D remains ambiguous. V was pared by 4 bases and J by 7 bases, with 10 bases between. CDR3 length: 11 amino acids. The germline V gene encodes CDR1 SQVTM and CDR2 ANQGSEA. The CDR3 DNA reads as TGCAGCGTTGGCCCAATTAATGAAGCTTTCTTT. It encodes CSVGPINEAFF.

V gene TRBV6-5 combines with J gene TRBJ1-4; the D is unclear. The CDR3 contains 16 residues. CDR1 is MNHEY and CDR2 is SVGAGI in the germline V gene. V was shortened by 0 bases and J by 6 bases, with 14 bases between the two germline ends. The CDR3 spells CASSYSSPGLDEKLFF. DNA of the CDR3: TGTGCCAGCAGTTACTCGTCACCTGGGCTTGATGAAAAACTGTTTTTT.

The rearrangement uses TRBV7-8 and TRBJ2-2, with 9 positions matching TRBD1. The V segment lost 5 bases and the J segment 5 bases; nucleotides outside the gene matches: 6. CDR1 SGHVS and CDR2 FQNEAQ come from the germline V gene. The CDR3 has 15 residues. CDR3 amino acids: CASSPRTGVTGELFF. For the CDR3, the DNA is TGTGCCAGCAGCCCTAGGACAGGGGTGACCGGGGAGCTGTTTTTT.

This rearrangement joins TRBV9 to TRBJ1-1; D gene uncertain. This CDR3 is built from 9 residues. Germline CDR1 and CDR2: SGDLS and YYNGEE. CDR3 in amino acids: CAKGGVAFF. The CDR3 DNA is TGTGCAAAGGGCGGGGTGGCTTTCTTT.

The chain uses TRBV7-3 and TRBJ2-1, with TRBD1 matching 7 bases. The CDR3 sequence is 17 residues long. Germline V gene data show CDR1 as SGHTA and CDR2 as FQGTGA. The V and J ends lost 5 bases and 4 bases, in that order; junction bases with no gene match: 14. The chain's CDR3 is CASSQGVRGGFYNEQFF. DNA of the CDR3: TGTGCCAGCAGCCAGGGGGTTCGAGGGGGCTTTTACAATGAGCAGTTCTTC.

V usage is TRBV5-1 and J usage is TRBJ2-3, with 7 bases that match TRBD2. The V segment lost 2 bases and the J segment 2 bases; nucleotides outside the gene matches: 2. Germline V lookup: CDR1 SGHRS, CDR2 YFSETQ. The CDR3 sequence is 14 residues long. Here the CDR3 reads CASSFGGDTDTQYF. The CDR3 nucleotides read TGCGCCAGCAGCTTTGGGGGGGACACAGATACGCAGTATTTT. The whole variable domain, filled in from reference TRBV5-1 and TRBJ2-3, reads KAGVTQTPRYLIKTRGQQVTLSCSPISGHRSVSWYQQTPGQGLQFLFEYFSETQRNKGNFPGRFSGRQFSNSRSEMNVSTLELGDSALYLCASSFGGDTDTQYFGPGTRLTVL.

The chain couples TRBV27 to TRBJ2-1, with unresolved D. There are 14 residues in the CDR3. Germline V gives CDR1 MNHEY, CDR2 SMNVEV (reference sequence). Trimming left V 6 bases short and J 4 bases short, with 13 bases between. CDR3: CASSPVLGYNEQFF. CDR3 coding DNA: TGTGCCAGCAGCCCCGTGCTAGGATACAATGAGCAGTTCTTC.

CDR3 region: CASSVGRQGATNEKLFF. CDR3 sequence (DNA): TGTGCCAGCAGCGTGGGTCGACAGGGTGCAACTAATGAAAAACTGTTTTTT. The chain joins TRBV9 to TRBJ1-4; 7 bases fit TRBD1. The ends lost 2 bases at V and 0 bases at J; junction bases unmatched: 7. CDR1 is SGDLS and CDR2 is YYNGEE in the germline V gene. The CDR3 consists of 17 residues.